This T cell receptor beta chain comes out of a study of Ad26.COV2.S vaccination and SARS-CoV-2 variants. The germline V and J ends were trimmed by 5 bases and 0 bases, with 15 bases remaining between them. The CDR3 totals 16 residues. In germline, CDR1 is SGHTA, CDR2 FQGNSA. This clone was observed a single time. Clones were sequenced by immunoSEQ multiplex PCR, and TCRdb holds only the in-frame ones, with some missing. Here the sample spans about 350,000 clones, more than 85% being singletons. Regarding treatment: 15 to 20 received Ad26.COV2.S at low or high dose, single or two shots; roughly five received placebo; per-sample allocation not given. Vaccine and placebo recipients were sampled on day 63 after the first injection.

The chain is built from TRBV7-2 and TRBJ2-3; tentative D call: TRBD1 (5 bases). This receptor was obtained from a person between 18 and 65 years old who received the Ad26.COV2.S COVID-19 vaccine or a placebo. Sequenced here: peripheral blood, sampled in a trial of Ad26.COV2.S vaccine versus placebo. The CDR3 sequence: CASSPRPTVSTDTQYF. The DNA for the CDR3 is TGTGCCAGCAGCCCCCGCCCGACAGTTAGCACAGATACGCAGTATTTT.